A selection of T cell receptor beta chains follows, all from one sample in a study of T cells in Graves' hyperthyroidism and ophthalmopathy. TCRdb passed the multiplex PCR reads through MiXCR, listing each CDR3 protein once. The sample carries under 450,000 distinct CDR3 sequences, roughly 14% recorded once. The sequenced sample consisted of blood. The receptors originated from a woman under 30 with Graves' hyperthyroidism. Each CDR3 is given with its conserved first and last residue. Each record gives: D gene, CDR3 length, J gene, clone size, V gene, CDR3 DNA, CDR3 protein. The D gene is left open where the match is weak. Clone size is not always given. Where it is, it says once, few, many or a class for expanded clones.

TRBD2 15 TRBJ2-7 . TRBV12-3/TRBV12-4 TGTGCCAGCAGTTTCTCGCTAGCGGGGGCCTACGAGCAGTACTTC CASSFSLAGAYEQYF
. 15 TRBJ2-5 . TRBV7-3 TGTGCCAGCAGCCAAGACCCAGTTTCCAAGGAGACCCAGTACTTC CASSQDPVSKETQYF
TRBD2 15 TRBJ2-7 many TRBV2 TGTGCCAGCAGTGTAACTAGCGGGAGTATCCTTGAGCAGTACTTC CASSVTSGSILEQYF
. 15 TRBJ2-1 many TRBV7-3 TGTGCCAGCAGCTTGGGGGCCAGCTCCTACAATGAGCAGTTCTTC CASSLGASSYNEQFF
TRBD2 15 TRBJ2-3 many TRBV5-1 TGCGCCAGCAGCTTGCGGAGCGGGGGCACAGATACGCAGTATTTT CASSLRSGGTDTQYF
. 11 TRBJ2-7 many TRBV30 TGTGCCTGGGAGCAGAACTACGAGCAGTACTTC CAWEQNYEQYF
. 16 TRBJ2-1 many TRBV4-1 TGCGCCAGCAGCCCCCCCTGGGGCGGGCTAAGAGATGAGCAGTTCTTC CASSPPWGGLRDEQFF
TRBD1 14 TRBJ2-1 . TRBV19 TGTGCCAGTATCTCCGGGACAGAATACAATGAGCAGTTCTTC CASISGTEYNEQFF
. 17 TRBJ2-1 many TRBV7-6 TGTGCCAGCAGGCGCCACCCCGGCAGACTTAACTACAATGAGCAGTTCTTC CASRRHPGRLNYNEQFF
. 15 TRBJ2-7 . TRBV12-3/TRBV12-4 TGTGCCAGCACCCTCGGGGTCGGGGACCCCTACGAGCAGTACTTC CASTLGVGDPYEQYF
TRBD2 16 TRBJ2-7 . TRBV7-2 TGTGCCAGCAGCTGGAGCGGGGGGCCCGACCGCTACGAGCAGTACTTC CASSWSGGPDRYEQYF
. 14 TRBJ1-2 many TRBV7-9 TGTGCCAGCCCGCGCGAGGAGACAAACTATGGCTACACCTTC CASPREETNYGYTF
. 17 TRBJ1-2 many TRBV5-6 TGTGCCAGCAGCTTGATGGGGGTCGGCATTTCGAGGAGTGGCTACACCTTC CASSLMGVGISRSGYTF
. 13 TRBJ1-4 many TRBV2 TGTGCCAGCGATCACGAGACTAATGAAAAACTGTTTTTT CASDHETNEKLFF
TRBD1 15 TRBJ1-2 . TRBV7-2 TGTGCCAGCAGCTTCCCAGGGGGCGCTGGGTATGGCTACACCTTC CASSFPGGAGYGYTF
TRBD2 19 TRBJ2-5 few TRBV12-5 TGTGCTAGTGCTGACTTTAGGACTAGCGGGAGGGCTTTGGTCGAGACCCAGTACTTC CASADFRTSGRALVETQYF
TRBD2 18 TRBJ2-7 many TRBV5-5 TGTGCCAGCAGCTTTGGAGGAGGGACTAGCGCCCTTTGGCGGGAGCAGTACTTC CASSFGGGTSALWREQYF
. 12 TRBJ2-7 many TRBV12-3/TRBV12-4 TGTGCCAGCAGTTTGGGTCTGAGCGGGCAGTACTTC CASSLGLSGQYF
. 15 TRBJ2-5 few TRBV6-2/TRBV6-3 TGTGCCACCGAGAGAGGAAGGGGAGGAGGGGAGACCCAGTACTTC CATERGRGGGETQYF
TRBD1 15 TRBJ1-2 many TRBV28 TGTGCCAGCAGTACACAGGGGGCTGAAGGGTATGGCTACACCTTC CASSTQGAEGYGYTF
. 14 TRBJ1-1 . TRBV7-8 TGTGCCAGCAGCTTCGGGACTTACGAGACTGAAGCTTTCTTT CASSFGTYETEAFF
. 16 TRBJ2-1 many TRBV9 TGTGCCAGCAGCGTAGCTGGAGGGGGGTACTACAATGAGCAGTTCTTC CASSVAGGGYYNEQFF
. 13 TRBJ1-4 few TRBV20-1 TGCAGTGCTAGTCTGGGTCGGAATGAAAAACTGTTTTTT CSASLGRNEKLFF
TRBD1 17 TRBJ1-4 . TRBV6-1 TGTGCCAGCAGTCAGTGGGGACAGGTTGCAACTAATGAAAAACTGTTTTTT CASSQWGQVATNEKLFF
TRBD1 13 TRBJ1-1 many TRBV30 TGTGCCTACCCAGGGGGCAGTAACACTGAAGCTTTCTTT CAYPGGSNTEAFF
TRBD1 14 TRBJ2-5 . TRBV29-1 TGCAGCACGGGACAGGGGGCACGTGGAGAGACCCAGTACTTC CSTGQGARGETQYF
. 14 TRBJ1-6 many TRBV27 TGTGCCAGCAGTTTGAGCAGGGCTAATTCACCCCTCCACTTT CASSLSRANSPLHF
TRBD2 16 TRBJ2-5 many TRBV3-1 TGTGCCAGCAGCCTGCGGGGGGGCGGTAATGGAGAGACCCAGTACTTC CASSLRGGGNGETQYF
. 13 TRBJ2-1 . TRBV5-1 TGCGCCAGCAGCTTTGGAGAACCCAATGAGCAGTTCTTC CASSFGEPNEQFF
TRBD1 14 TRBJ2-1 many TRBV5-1 TGCGCCAGCAGCTTGGGACAGGGTATGAATGAGCAGTTCTTC CASSLGQGMNEQFF
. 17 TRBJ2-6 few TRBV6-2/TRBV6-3 TGTGCCAGCAGTTTTGGAGGGTTCCCACCTGGGGCCAACGTCCTGACTTTC CASSFGGFPPGANVLTF
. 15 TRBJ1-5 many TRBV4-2 TGTGCCAGCAGCCAAGTCCCTCAGGCGGGTCAGCCCCAGCATTTT CASSQVPQAGQPQHF
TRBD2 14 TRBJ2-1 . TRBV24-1 TGTGCCACCAGCACATCTAGCGGGAGGAATGAGCAGTTCTTC CATSTSSGRNEQFF
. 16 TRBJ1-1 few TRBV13 TGTGCCAGCAGCTTAGGGGGGATGACGCCGAACACTGAAGCTTTCTTT CASSLGGMTPNTEAFF
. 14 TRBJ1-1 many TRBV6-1 TGTGCCAGCACCAGAGGACGGCGGGGCACTGAAGCTTTCTTT CASTRGRRGTEAFF
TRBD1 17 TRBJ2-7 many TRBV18 TGTGCCAGCTCACTACGGTCCTTCGAACAGGGGGCCCACGAGCAGTACTTC CASSLRSFEQGAHEQYF
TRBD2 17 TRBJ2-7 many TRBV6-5 TGTGCCAGCAGTTACTCGTTCTTGCGGGGGAGCTCCTACGAGCAGTACTTC CASSYSFLRGSSYEQYF
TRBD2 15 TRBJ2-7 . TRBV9 TGTGCCAGCAGCCCCCGGACTAGCGCGCTCTACGAGCAGTACTTC CASSPRTSALYEQYF
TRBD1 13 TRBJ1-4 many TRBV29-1 TGCAGCGTTGGGGGACAGGGGCATGAAAAACTGTTTTTT CSVGGQGHEKLFF
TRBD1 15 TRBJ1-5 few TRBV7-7 TGTGCTAGCAGCCACGCCCAGGGGGTGAGTCAGCCCCAGCATTTT CASSHAQGVSQPQHF
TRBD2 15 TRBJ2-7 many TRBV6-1 TGTGCCAGCAGTTTTCAGCGGGAGGCGACCTACGAGCAGTACTTC CASSFQREATYEQYF
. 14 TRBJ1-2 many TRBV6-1 TGTGCCAGCACCGTCAACAGGCAGGGGAGGGGCTACACCTTC CASTVNRQGRGYTF
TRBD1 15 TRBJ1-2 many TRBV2 TGTGCCAGCAATACGATAGGGACAGCCAACTATGGCTACACCTTC CASNTIGTANYGYTF
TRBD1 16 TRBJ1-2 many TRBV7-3 TGTGCCAGCAGCCGTGTCCCCGGGACAGGGGGCTTTGGCTACACCTTC CASSRVPGTGGFGYTF
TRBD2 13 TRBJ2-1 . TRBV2 TGTGCCGCGCCGGGACTAGAGATAGACGAGCAGTTCTTC CAAPGLEIDEQFF
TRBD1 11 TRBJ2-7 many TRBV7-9 TGTGCGGCGGGACAGGGGTACGAGCAGTACTTC CAAGQGYEQYF
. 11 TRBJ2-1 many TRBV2 TGTGCCAGCAGTGATCGAAGTGAGCAGTTCTTC CASSDRSEQFF
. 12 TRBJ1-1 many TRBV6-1 TGTGCCAGCAGCCGGGTTAACACTGAAGCTTTCTTT CASSRVNTEAFF
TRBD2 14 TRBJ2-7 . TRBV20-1 TGCAGTGCTAGGTCGGGACTAGCGGCCTACGAGCAGTACTTC CSARSGLAAYEQYF
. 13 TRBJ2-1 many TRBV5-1 TGCGCCAGCAGCCCCGTTTCGGGCAATGAGCAGTTCTTC CASSPVSGNEQFF
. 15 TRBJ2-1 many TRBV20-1 TGCAGTGCTAGAGATTCCCCGGGGCCTTACAATGAGCAGTTCTTC CSARDSPGPYNEQFF
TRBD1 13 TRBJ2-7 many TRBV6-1 TGTGCCAGCAACCGGGACAGGACCTACGAGCAGTACTTC CASNRDRTYEQYF
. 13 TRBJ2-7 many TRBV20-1 TGCAGTGTTCTCGGGGGAGATAACTACGAGCAGTACTTC CSVLGGDNYEQYF
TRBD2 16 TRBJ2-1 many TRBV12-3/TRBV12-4 TGTGCCAGCAGTCTCCGGACTAGCGGGCCCGTGCGCGAGCAGTTCTTC CASSLRTSGPVREQFF
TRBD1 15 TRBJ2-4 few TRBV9 TGTGCCAGCAGCCTCGGACAGGAAAAACCCAACATTCAGTACTTC CASSLGQEKPNIQYF
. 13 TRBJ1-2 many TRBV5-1 TGCGCCAGCAGCTCAGGACTCCTTAGTGGCTACACCTTC CASSSGLLSGYTF
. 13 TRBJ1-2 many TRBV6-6 TGTGCCAGCAGTTACTCGACGGGCAGGGCCTACACCTTC CASSYSTGRAYTF
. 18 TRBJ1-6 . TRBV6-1 TGTGCCAGCAGGAGGGGTAAGACATCCGAAACTTATAATTCACCCCTCCACTTT CASRRGKTSETYNSPLHF
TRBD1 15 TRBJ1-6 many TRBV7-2 TGTGCCAGCAGCTTAGTGGGACAGGCTGGCTCACCCCTCCACTTT CASSLVGQAGSPLHF